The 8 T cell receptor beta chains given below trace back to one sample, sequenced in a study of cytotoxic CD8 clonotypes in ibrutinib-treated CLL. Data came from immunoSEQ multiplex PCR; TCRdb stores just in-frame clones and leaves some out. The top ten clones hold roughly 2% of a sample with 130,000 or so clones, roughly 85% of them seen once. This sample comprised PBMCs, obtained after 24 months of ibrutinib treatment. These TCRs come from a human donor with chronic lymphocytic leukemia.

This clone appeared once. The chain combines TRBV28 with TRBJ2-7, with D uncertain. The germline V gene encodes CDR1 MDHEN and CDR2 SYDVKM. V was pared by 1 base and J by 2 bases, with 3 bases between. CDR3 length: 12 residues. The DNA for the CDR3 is TGTGCCAGCAGTTTATCAGCCTACGAGCAGTACTTC. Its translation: CASSLSAYEQYF. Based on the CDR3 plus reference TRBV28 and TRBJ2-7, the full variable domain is DVKVTQSSRYLVKRTGEKVFLECVQDMDHENMFWYRQDPGLGLRLIYFSYDVKMKEKGDIPEGYSVSREKKERFSLILESASTNQTSMYLCASSLSAYEQYFGPGTRLTVT.

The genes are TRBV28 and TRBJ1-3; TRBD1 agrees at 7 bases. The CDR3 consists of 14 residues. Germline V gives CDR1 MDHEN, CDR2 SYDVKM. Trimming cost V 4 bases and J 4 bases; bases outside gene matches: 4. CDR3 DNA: TGTGCCAGCAGTTCAACAGGGGAAGGAAACACCATATATTTT. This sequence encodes CASSSTGEGNTIYF. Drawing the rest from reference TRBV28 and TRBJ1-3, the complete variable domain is DVKVTQSSRYLVKRTGEKVFLECVQDMDHENMFWYRQDPGLGLRLIYFSYDVKMKEKGDIPEGYSVSREKKERFSLILESASTNQTSMYLCASSSTGEGNTIYFGEGSWLTVV.

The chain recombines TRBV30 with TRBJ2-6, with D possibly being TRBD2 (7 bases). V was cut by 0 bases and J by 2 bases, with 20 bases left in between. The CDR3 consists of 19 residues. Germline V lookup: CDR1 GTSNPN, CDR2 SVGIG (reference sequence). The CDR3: CAWSVSPSRGAAGANVLTF. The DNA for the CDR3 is TGTGCCTGGAGTGTTTCCCCTAGCCGGGGGGCCGCTGGGGCCAACGTCCTGACTTTC.

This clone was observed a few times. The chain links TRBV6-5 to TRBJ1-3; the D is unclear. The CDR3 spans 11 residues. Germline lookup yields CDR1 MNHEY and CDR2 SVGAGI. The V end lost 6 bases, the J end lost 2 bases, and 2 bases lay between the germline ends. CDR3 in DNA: TGTGCCAGCAGAGCTGGAAACACCATATATTTT. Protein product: CASRAGNTIYF.

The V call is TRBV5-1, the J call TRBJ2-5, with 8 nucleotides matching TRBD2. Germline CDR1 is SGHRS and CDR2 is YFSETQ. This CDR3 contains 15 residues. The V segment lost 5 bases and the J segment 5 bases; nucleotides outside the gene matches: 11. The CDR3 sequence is CASRLDGGAYETQYF. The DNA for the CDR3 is TGCGCCAGCAGACTTGACGGGGGGGCGTACGAGACCCAGTACTTC.

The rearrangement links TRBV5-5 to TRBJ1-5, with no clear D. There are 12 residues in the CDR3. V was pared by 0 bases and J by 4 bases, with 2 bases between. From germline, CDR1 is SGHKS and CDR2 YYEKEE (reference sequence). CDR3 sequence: CASSLGNQPQHF. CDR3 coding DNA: TGTGCCAGCAGCTTGGGAAATCAGCCCCAGCATTTT.

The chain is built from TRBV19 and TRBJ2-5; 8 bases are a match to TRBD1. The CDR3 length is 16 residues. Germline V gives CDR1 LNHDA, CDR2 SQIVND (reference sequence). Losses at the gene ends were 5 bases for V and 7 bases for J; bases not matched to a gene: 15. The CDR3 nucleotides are TGTGCCAGTAGTCCCCTGGGACAGGCCCTAAGGGTGACCCAGTACTTC. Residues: CASSPLGQALRVTQYF.

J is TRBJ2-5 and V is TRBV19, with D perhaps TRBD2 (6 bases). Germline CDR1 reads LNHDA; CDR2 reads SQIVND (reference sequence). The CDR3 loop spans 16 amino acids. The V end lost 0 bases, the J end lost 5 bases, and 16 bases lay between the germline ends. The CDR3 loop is CASSIDLLGGLETQYF. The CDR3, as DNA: TGTGCCAGTAGTATAGATCTACTCGGGGGTCTGGAGACCCAGTACTTC.